This TCR beta chain was found in a study of CD4 T cell repertoires in COVID-19. Background on the study: After 10 days of IL-2 expansion, CFSE-low cells were relabeled and restimulated with other coronavirus spikes.

No culture step preceded sequencing of the ex vivo isolated memory T cells. Repertoires were generated with immunoSEQ multiplex PCR, while TCRdb's copy carries only in-frame clones and drops some. Among under 8,500 clones listed, around four fifths were seen once. The origin of this receptor is a human donor who had COVID-19. Sequenced here: effector memory CD4+ T cells from blood, sampled before the COVID-19 pandemic.

The CDR3 spells CASRGQFSGNTIYF. CDR3 bases: TGTGCCAGCAGGGGACAGTTCTCTGGAAACACCATATATTTT. The chain combines TRBV2 with TRBJ1-3; 7 bases line up with TRBD1. This CDR3 has 14 residues. CDR1 SNHLY and CDR2 FYNNEI come from the germline V gene. V shed 6 bases and J 0 bases; nucleotides not matched to a gene: 2.